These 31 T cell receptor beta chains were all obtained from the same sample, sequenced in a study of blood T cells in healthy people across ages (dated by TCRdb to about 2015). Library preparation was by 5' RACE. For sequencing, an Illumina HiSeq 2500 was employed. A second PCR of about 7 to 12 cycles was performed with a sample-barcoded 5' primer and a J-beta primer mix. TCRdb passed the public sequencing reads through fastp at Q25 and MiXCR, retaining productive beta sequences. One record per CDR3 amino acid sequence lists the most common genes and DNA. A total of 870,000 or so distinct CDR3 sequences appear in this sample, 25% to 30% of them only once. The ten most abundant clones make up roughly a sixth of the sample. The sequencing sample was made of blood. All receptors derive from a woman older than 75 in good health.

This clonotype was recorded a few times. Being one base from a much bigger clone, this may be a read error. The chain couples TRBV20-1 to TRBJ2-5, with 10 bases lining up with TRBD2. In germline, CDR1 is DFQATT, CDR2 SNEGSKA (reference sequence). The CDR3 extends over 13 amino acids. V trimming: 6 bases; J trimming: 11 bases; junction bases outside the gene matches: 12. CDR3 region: CSAISGGPNEQYF. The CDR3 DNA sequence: TGCAGTGCCATTAGCGGGGGGCCCAATGAGCAGTACTTC.

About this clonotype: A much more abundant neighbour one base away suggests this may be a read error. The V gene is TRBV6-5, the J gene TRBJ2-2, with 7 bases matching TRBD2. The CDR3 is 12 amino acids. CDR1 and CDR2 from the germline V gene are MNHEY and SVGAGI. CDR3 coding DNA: TGTGCCAACAGTTTAGCGGGCGGGGAGCTGTTTTTT. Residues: CANSLAGGELFF.

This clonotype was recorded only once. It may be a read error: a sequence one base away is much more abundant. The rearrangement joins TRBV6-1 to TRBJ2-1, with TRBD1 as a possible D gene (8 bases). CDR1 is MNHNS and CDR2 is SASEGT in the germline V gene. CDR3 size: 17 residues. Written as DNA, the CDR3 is TGTGCCAGCAAAAGCGGGATGGGGACAGGTCCCTACAATGGGCAGTTCTTC. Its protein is CASKSGMGTGPYNGQFF.

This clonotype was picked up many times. The CDR3 protein is CASSPPRVAGPYTQYF. The CDR3 DNA sequence: TGTGCCAGCAGCCCCCCGAGGGTAGCGGGCCCTTATACGCAGTATTTT. The V and J genes are TRBV11-2 and TRBJ2-3; 7 bases align to TRBD2. The CDR3 is 16 amino acids. V lost 5 bases and J lost 7; bases outside the gene matches: 15. Germline loops: CDR1 SGHAT, CDR2 FQNNGV.

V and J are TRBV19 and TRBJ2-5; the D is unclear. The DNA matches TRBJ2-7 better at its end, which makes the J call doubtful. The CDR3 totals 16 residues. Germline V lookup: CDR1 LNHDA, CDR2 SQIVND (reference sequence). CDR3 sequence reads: CASSSRSDGSNYEQYF. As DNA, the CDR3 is TGTGCCAGTAGTAGCCGGAGTGACGGATCCAACTACGAGCAGTACTTC.

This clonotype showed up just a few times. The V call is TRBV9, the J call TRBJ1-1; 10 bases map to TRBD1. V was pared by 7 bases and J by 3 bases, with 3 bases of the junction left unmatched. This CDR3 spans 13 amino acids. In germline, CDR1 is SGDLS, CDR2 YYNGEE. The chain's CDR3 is CASGGTGDTEAFF. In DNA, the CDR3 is TGTGCCAGCGGTGGGACAGGGGACACTGAAGCTTTCTTT.

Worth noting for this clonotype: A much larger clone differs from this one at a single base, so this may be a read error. This CDR3 reads CASSVEGATGGYTF. Written as DNA, the CDR3 is TGTGCCAGCAGCGTAGAAGGGGCGACGGGTGGCTACACCTTC. The chain combines TRBV9 with TRBJ1-2, with a weak D call TRBD1 (5 bases). Per the germline V gene, CDR1 is SGDLS and CDR2 is YYNGEE. This CDR3 has 14 residues. Deletions cut 0 bases from V and 7 bases from J, with 13 bases between.

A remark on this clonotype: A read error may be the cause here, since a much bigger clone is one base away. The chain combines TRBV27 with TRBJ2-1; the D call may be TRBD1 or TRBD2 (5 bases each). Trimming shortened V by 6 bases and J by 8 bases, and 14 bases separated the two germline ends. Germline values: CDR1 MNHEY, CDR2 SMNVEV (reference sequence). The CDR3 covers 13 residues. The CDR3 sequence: CASRLVSGHEQFF. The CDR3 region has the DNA TGTGCCAGCAGGTTAGTGTCGGGGCATGAGCAGTTCTTC.

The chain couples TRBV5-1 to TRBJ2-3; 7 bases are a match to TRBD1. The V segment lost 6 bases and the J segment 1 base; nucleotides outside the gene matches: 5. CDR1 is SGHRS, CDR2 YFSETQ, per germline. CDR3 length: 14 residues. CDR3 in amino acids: CASNIGQGTDTQYF. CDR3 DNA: TGCGCCAGCAACATCGGACAGGGCACAGATACGCAGTATTTT.

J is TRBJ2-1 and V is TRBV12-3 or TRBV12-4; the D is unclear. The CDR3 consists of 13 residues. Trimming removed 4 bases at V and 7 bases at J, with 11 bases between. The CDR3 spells CASSWSPRNEQFF. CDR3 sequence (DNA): TGTGCCAGCAGTTGGTCCCCGCGGAATGAGCAGTTCTTC.

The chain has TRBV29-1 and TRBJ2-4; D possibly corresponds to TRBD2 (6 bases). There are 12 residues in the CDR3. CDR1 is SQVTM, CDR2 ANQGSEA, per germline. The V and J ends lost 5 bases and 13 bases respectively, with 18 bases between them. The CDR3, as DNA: TGCAGCGTTCGGACTACCCATCTGGGGCAGTACTTC. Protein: CSVRTTHLGQYF.

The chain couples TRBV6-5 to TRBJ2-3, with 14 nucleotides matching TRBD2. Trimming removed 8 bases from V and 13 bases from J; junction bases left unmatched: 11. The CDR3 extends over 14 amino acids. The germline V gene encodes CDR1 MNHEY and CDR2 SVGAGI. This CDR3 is CASGLGTSGRPEYF. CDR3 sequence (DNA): TGTGCCAGCGGTCTTGGGACTAGCGGGAGACCGGAGTATTTT.

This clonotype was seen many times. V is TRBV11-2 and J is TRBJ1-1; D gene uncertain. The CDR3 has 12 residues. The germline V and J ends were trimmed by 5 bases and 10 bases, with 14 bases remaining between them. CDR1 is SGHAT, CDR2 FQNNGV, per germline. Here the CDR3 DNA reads TGTGCCAGCAGCAACCCGGGTCAGGTAGCTTTCTTT. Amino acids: CASSNPGQVAFF.

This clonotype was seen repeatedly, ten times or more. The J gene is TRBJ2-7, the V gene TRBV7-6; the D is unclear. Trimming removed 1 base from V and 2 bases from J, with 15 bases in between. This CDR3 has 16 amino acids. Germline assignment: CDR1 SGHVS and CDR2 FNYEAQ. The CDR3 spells CASSLVPPGPTYEQYF. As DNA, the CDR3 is TGTGCCAGCAGCTTAGTTCCACCCGGACCTACCTACGAGCAGTACTTC.

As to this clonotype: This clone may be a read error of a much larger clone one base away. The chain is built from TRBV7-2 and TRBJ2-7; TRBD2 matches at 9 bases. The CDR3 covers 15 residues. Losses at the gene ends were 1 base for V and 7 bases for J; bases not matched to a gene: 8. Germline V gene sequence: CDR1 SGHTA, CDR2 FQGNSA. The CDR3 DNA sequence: TGTGCCAGCAGCTTAGGAGCGGGGGGCCTCCATGAGCAGTACTTC. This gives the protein CASSLGAGGLHEQYF.

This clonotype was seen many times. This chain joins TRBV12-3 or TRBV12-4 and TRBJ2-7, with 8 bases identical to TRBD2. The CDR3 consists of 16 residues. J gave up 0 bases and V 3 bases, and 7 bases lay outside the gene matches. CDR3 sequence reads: CASSFPGLAGSYEQYF. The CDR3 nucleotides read TGTGCCAGCAGTTTCCCTGGGCTAGCGGGCTCCTACGAGCAGTACTTC.

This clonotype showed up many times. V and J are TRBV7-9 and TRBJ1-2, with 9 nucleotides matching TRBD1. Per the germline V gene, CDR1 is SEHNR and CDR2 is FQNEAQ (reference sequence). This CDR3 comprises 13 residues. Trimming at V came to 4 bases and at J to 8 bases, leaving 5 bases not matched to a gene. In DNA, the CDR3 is TGTGCCAGCAGCTACCCGGACAGGGGAGGCTACACCTTC. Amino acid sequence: CASSYPDRGGYTF.

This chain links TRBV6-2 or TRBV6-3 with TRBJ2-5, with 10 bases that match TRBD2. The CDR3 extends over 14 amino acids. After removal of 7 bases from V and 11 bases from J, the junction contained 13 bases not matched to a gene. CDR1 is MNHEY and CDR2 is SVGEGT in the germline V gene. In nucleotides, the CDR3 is TGTGCCAGCACTGAAGCGGGGGGGTTCGGTGAGCAGTACTTC. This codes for CASTEAGGFGEQYF.

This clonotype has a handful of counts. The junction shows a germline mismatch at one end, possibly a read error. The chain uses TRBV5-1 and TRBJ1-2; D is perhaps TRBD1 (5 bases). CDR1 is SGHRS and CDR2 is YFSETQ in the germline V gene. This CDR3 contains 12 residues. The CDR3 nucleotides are TGCGCCAGCAGCCCCCGGGGCTATGGCCACACCTTC. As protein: CASSPRGYGHTF. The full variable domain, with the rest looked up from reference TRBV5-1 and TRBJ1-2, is KAGVTQTPRYLIKTRGQQVTLSCSPISGHRSVSWYQQTPGQGLQFLFEYFSETQRNKGNFPGRFSGRQFSNSRSEMNVSTLELGDSALYLCASSPRGYGHTFGSGTRLTVV.

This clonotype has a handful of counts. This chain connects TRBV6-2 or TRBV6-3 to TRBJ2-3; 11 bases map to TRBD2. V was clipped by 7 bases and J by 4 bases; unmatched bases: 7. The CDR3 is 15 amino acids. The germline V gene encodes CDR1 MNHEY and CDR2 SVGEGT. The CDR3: CASIRNSGGADTQYF. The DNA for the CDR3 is TGTGCCAGCATCCGGAATAGCGGGGGGGCAGATACGCAGTATTTT.

CDR3 sequence: CASTPIVPQQSGYTF. CDR3 coding DNA: TGTGCCAGTACCCCGATAGTGCCGCAACAGTCTGGCTACACCTTC. This chain connects TRBV19 to TRBJ1-2; D not resolved. The CDR3 is made up of 15 amino acids. V was cut by 7 bases and J by 7 bases, with 22 bases left in between. Germline loops: CDR1 LNHDA, CDR2 SQIVND (reference sequence).

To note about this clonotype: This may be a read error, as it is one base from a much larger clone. The CDR3 reads CTSYRTSYEQYF. CDR3 DNA sequence: TGTACCAGCTACAGGACCTCCTACGAGCAGTACTTC. V gene TRBV6-5 combines with J gene TRBJ2-7; possibly TRBD1 for D (5 bases). CDR1 is MNHEY and CDR2 is SVGAGI in the germline V gene. The length of the CDR3 is 12 residues.

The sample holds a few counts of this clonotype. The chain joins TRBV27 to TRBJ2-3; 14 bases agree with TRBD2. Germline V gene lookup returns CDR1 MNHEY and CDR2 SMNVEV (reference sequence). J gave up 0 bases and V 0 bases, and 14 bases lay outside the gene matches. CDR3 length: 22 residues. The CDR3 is CASSLSPMGGLAGALSTDTQYF. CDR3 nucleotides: TGTGCCAGCAGTTTATCCCCTATGGGGGGACTAGCGGGGGCCCTTAGCACAGATACGCAGTATTTT.

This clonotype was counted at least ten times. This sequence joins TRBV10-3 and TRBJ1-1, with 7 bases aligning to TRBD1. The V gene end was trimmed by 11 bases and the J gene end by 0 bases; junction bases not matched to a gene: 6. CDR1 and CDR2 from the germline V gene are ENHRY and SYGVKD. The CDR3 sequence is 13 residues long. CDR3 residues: CAAMGQMNTEAFF. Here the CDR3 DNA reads TGTGCCGCCATGGGACAGATGAACACTGAAGCTTTCTTT.

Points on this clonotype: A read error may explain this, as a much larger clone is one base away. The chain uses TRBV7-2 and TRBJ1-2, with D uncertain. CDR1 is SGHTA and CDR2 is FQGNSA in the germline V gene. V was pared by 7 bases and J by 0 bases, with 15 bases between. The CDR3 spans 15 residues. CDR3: CTSTQNLFPNYGYTF. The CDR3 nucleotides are TGTACCAGCACCCAAAACCTATTTCCTAACTATGGCTACACCTTC.

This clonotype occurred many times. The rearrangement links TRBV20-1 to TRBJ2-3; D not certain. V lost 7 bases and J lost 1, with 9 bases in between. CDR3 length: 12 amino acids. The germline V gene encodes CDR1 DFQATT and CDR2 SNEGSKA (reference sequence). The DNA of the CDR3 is TGCAGTGGTTTACTCGGCACAGATACGCAGTATTTT. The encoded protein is CSGLLGTDTQYF.

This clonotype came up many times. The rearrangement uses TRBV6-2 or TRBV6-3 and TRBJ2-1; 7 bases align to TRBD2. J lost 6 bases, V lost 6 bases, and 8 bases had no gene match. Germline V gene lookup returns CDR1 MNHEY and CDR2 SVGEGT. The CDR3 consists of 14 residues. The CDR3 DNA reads TGTGCCAGCAGGTCGAGCGGGGTGGCCAATGAGCAGTTCTTC. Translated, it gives CASRSSGVANEQFF.

In nucleotides, the CDR3 is TGTGCCTGGCAGAATAGCAATCAGCCCCAGCATTTT. Translation: CAWQNSNQPQHF. The rearrangement links TRBV30 to TRBJ1-5, with D uncertain. Trimming pared 5 bases from V and 0 bases from J, leaving 5 bases between. The CDR3 spans 12 residues. CDR1 GTSNPN and CDR2 SVGIG come from the germline V gene (reference sequence). Full variable domain (outside the CDR3, taken from reference TRBV30 and TRBJ1-5): SQTIHQWPATLVQPVGSPLSLECTVEGTSNPNLYWYRQAAGRGLQLLFYSVGIGQISSEVPQNLSASRPQDRQFILSSKKLLLSDSGFYLCAWQNSNQPQHFGDGTRLSIL.

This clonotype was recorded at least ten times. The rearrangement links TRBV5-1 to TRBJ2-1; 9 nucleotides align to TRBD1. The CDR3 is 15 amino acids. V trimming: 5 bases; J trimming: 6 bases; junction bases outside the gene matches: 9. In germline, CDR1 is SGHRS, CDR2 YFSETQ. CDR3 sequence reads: CASRPRDRVVNEQFF. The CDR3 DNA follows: TGCGCCAGCAGACCCCGGGACAGGGTGGTCAATGAGCAGTTCTTC.

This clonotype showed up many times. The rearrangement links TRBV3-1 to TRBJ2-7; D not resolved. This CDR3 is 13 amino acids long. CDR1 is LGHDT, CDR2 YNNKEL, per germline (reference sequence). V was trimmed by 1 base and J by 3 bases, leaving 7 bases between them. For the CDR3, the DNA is TGTGCCAGCAGCCAAGGGGAATTCTACGAGCAGTACTTC. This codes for CASSQGEFYEQYF.

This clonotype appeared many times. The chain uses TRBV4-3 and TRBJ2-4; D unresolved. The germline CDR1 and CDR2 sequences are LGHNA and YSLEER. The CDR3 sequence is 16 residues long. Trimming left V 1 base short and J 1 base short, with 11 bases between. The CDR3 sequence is CASSQVMGSAKNIQYF. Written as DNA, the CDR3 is TGCGCCAGCAGCCAAGTGATGGGATCGGCCAAAAACATTCAGTACTTC.